These T cell receptor beta chains were read from a single sample in a study of cytomegalovirus exposure and HLA in healthy donors. Only in-frame clones appear in the TCRdb table, and some are missing; sequencing was by immunoSEQ multiplex PCR. Here the sample spans 150,000 to 200,000 clones, roughly 79% being singletons. The sequencing sample was made of PBMCs. All receptors come from a man aged 45-65 years in good health and CMV-seropositive. CDR3s include the opening cysteine and the closing phenylalanine or tryptophan. Each record gives: J gene, D gene, clone size, V gene, CDR3 protein, CDR3 DNA. A D gene is named only where the DNA matches it firmly. The listing skips clone size in some rows; elsewhere it reads once, few, many or a size class.

TRBJ1-5 TRBD1 - TRBV2 CASTGRGGNQPQHF TGTGCCAGCACCGGCAGGGGGGGCAATCAGCCCCAGCATTTT
TRBJ1-1 - - TRBV28 CASRTTRMNTEAFF TGTGCCAGCAGAACGACTAGAATGAACACTGAAGCTTTCTTT
TRBJ2-7 TRBD1 - TRBV2 CASGQAAYEQYF TGTGCCAGTGGACAGGCCGCCTACGAGCAGTACTTC
TRBJ2-1 TRBD2 - TRBV4-3 CASSQVRTSGGDRRNVQFF TGCGCCAGCAGCCAAGTGAGAACTAGCGGGGGGGACCGGCGGAATGTGCAGTTCTTC
TRBJ1-1 - - TRBV5-6 CASSLAQGSNTEAFF TGTGCCAGCAGCTTGGCCCAGGGCTCGAACACTGAAGCTTTCTTT
TRBJ1-1 - few TRBV4-3 CASSQDPTDVRRNLVNTEAFF TGCGCCAGCAGCCAAGATCCGACAGATGTAAGGCGGAATCTGGTGAACACTGAAGCTTTCTTT
TRBJ1-1 - - TRBV14 CASSLIGAALNTEAFF TGTGCCAGCAGCCTCATAGGGGCAGCACTGAACACTGAAGCTTTCTTT
TRBJ1-3 - - TRBV5-5 CASSNTGGGLGNTIYF TGTGCCAGCAGTAACACCGGAGGAGGGCTCGGAAACACCATATATTTT
TRBJ2-1 TRBD1 - TRBV5-4 CASSLARGQGTEQFF TGTGCCAGCAGCTTGGCAAGGGGACAGGGGACTGAGCAGTTCTTC
TRBJ1-2 - once TRBV19 CASHKEAGANYGYTF TGTGCCAGCCACAAGGAGGCAGGTGCTAACTATGGCTACACCTTC
TRBJ2-1 - - TRBV7-6 CASSSSSPGALNDNEQFF TGTGCCAGCAGCTCGTCCTCCCCGGGAGCCCTAAACGACAATGAGCAGTTCTTC
TRBJ2-1 - - TRBV4-2 CASSQDTGYNEQFF TGTGCCAGCAGCCAAGATACAGGGTACAATGAGCAGTTCTTC
TRBJ1-1 - few TRBV4-3 CASSQVSPPAEAFF TGCGCCAGCAGCCAAGTATCACCCCCGGCTGAAGCTTTCTTT
TRBJ1-1 - - TRBV11-2 CASSLVSGDTEAFF TGTGCCAGCAGCTTAGTAAGCGGGGACACTGAAGCTTTCTTT
TRBJ1-1 TRBD1 - TRBV6-1 CASRDSTLMNTEAFF TGTGCCAGCCGGGACAGTACACTCATGAACACTGAAGCTTTCTTT
TRBJ2-3 - - TRBV5-1 CASSHTGNSLSTDTQYF TGCGCCAGCAGCCATACAGGGAACTCCCTAAGCACAGATACGCAGTATTTT
TRBJ2-1 - once TRBV7-9 CASSDARGNEQFF TGTGCCAGCAGCGACGCCAGGGGCAATGAGCAGTTCTTC
TRBJ1-5 - - TRBV19 CASSISGDSNQPQHF TGTGCCAGTAGTATATCCGGGGATAGCAATCAGCCCCAGCATTTT
TRBJ1-5 - few TRBV5-5 CASSLEAGINQPQHF TGTGCCAGCAGCTTGGAGGCAGGGATCAATCAGCCCCAGCATTTT
TRBJ2-1 - - TRBV6-6 CASSRGAYNEQFF TGTGCCAGCAGCAGGGGCGCCTACAATGAGCAGTTCTTC
TRBJ1-1 - - TRBV28 CASSRDSALTEAFF TGTGCCAGCAGCCGGGATAGTGCCCTCACTGAAGCTTTCTTT
TRBJ2-3 TRBD1 - TRBV9 CASSVGIGGIVPDTQYF TGTGCCAGCAGCGTAGGCATAGGGGGCATTGTACCAGATACGCAGTATTTT
TRBJ1-2 TRBD1 - TRBV10-2 CASSEPGQGDGYTF TGCGCCAGCAGTGAGCCGGGACAGGGAGATGGCTACACCTTC
TRBJ2-7 - - TRBV6-6 CASSQGTYEQYF TGTGCCAGCAGTCAGGGTACCTACGAGCAGTACTTC
TRBJ2-2 TRBD1 - TRBV10-3 CAISEAPLTGRGELFF TGTGCCATCAGTGAGGCGCCCTTGACAGGGCGCGGGGAGCTGTTTTTT
TRBJ2-7 TRBD2 - TRBV6-5 CASSYRLAGNYEQYF TGTGCCAGCAGTTACAGACTAGCGGGGAACTACGAGCAGTACTTC
TRBJ2-7 TRBD2 - TRBV7-9 CASSPTGGNSYEQYF TGTGCCAGCAGCCCCACGGGGGGAAATTCCTACGAGCAGTACTTC
TRBJ1-5 - - TRBV29-1 CSVGTGNQPQHF TGCAGCGTTGGGACAGGCAATCAGCCCCAGCATTTT
TRBJ1-1 - - TRBV7-2 CASSLGGVLNTEAFF TGTGCCAGCAGCTTAGGCGGGGTTCTGAACACTGAAGCTTTCTTT
TRBJ2-5 TRBD2 - TRBV7-9 CASSPLAGGQETQYF TGTGCCAGCAGCCCGCTAGCGGGGGGGCAAGAGACCCAGTACTTC
TRBJ2-5 TRBD2 few TRBV9 CASSVDRTSAETQYF TGTGCCAGCAGCGTAGACCGGACTAGCGCCGAGACCCAGTACTTC